These 22 T cell receptor beta chains share one sample of origin, sequenced in a study of response to subunit inactivated influenza vaccine. TCRdb called the RT-PCR reads again in MiXCR, with one record for every CDR3 protein. The sample holds more than 400,000 distinct CDR3 sequences, about 7.2% seen once. This specimen was PBMCs from blood, taken about 24 months after vaccination. These receptors originate from a man aged 45 to 75 who received an inactivated influenza vaccine.

This clonotype was recorded a few times. The chain couples TRBV20-1 to TRBJ1-5; D call uncertain. CDR3 length equals 13 residues. V gave up 3 bases and J gave up 3 bases, with 9 bases separating them. Germline CDR1 is DFQATT and CDR2 is SNEGSKA (reference sequence). CDR3 sequence reads: CSASLSFNQPQHF. DNA for the CDR3: TGCAGTGCTAGTCTCAGCTTCAATCAGCCCCAGCATTTT.

This clonotype was recorded many times. J is TRBJ2-3 and V is TRBV11-2; weak D call: TRBD2 (5 bases). CDR1 and CDR2 from the germline V gene are SGHAT and FQNNGV. V was cut by 5 bases and J by 4 bases, with 16 bases left in between. This CDR3 region has 15 residues. This chain's CDR3 is CASSRFEGSADTQYF. CDR3 sequence (DNA): TGTGCCAGCAGCCGATTCGAGGGTAGCGCAGATACGCAGTATTTT.

This clonotype was observed many times. V usage is TRBV20-1 and J usage is TRBJ1-2; D is uncertain. Germline assignment: CDR1 DFQATT and CDR2 SNEGSKA (reference sequence). V dropped 0 bases and J dropped 2 bases, with 7 bases sitting between them. The CDR3 consists of 13 residues. CDR3 amino acids: CSARESQNYGYTF. The CDR3, as DNA: TGCAGTGCTAGAGAAAGCCAGAACTATGGCTACACCTTC.

This clonotype has more than one count but fewer than ten. This chain uses TRBV7-2 with TRBJ2-1, with no clear D. Germline assignment: CDR1 SGHTA and CDR2 FQGNSA. This CDR3 has 14 residues. The V gene lost 2 bases and the J gene lost 6 bases, with 11 bases spanning the gap. Written as DNA, the CDR3 is TGTGCCAGCAGCTTACCCGGCGCGACCAATGAGCAGTTCTTC. Translation gives CASSLPGATNEQFF.

This clonotype was recorded at least ten times. The chain links TRBV10-3 to TRBJ2-3, with D tentatively TRBD1 or TRBD2 (5 bases each). The germline V gene has CDR1 ENHRY and CDR2 SYGVKD. Trimming left V 2 bases short and J 0 bases short, with 12 bases between. CDR3 length equals 16 residues. The CDR3 nucleotides read TGTGCCATCAGTGAGGGGGGAGAGAGTAGCACAGATACGCAGTATTTT. This sequence encodes CAISEGGESSTDTQYF.

There are a few counts of this clonotype. The chain links TRBV4-3 to TRBJ2-5; possibly TRBD2 for D (5 bases). CDR1 LGHNA and CDR2 YSLEER come from the germline V gene. The ends were cut back, 1 base at V and 4 bases at J, with 10 bases in the middle. The CDR3 totals 14 residues. Written as DNA, the CDR3 is TGCGCCAGCAGCCAAGGCCAGGAGGTAGAGACCCAGTACTTC. It specifies CASSQGQEVETQYF.

The table lists this clonotype with many counts. The rearrangement links TRBV29-1 to TRBJ1-4; 8 nucleotides match TRBD1. CDR3 length equals 12 residues. The V gene end was trimmed by 3 bases and the J gene end by 10 bases; junction bases not matched to a gene: 4. Germline CDR1 and CDR2: SQVTM and ANQGSEA. As DNA, the CDR3 is TGCAGCGTTGACGACAGGGGCGGAAAACTGTTTTTT. Amino acid sequence: CSVDDRGGKLFF.

This clonotype was seen ten or more times. The chain has TRBV7-8 and TRBJ1-5; D is perhaps TRBD1 (5 bases). With 5 bases removed from V and 6 bases from J, the gap between germline ends came to 11 bases. CDR3 size: 13 residues. Per the germline V gene, CDR1 is SGHVS and CDR2 is FQNEAQ. As DNA, the CDR3 is TGTGCCAGCAGCCATCAGGGCGGTCAGCCCCAGCATTTT. It codes for CASSHQGGQPQHF.

This clonotype was recorded a few times. The genes are TRBV29-1 and TRBJ2-1; 7 bases align to TRBD2. This CDR3 is built from 14 residues. V was pared by 4 bases and J by 4 bases, with 7 bases of the junction left unmatched. Germline CDR1 and CDR2: SQVTM and ANQGSEA. This CDR3 reads CSVAKTGGYNEQFF. The CDR3 DNA reads TGCAGCGTTGCAAAAACGGGGGGTTACAATGAGCAGTTCTTC.

The table lists this clonotype with a few counts. The chain recombines TRBV12-3 or TRBV12-4 with TRBJ2-1; TRBD2 matches 14 bases. The V gene end was trimmed by 1 base and the J gene end by 6 bases; junction bases not matched to a gene: 2. The CDR3 contains 16 residues. Here the CDR3 reads CASSLGTSGGFNEQFF. CDR3 coding DNA: TGTGCCAGCAGTTTAGGGACTAGCGGGGGGTTCAATGAGCAGTTCTTC.

This clonotype was found many times. This rearrangement joins TRBV4-1 to TRBJ1-5, with 7 bases identical to TRBD1. CDR3 length: 15 residues. Germline V CDR1 and CDR2: MGHRA, YSYEKL. V shed 4 bases, J shed 1 base, and the junction held 4 bases outside the gene matches. CDR3 sequence (DNA): TGCGCCAGCAGCCGACAGGGTCTGAGCAATCAGCCCCAGCATTTT. Translated: CASSRQGLSNQPQHF.

The chain carries TRBV6-2 or TRBV6-3 and TRBJ1-2, with D maybe TRBD1 (6 bases). Trimming took 7 bases from V and 5 from J, leaving 14 bases between them. Germline V gene data show CDR1 as MNHEY and CDR2 as SVGEGT. The CDR3 is 13 residues long. Written as DNA, the CDR3 is TGTGCCAGCACCACCCCGGGACAATATGGCTACACCTTC. Its translation: CASTTPGQYGYTF.

This chain links TRBV23-1 with TRBJ2-7, with D perhaps being TRBD1 or TRBD2 (5 bases each). TRBV23-1 is an open reading frame whose function is uncertain. V lost 3 bases, J lost 6 bases, and 12 bases lay in between. The CDR3 sequence is 13 residues long. The DNA of the CDR3 is TGCGCCAGCAGTCAGCACGGGACCCTCGAGCAGTACTTC. It yields the protein CASSQHGTLEQYF.

The count of this clonotype is one. The chain uses TRBV7-8 and TRBJ2-1, with 7 nucleotides matching TRBD2. With 1 base clipped from V and 3 bases from J, the junction kept 3 bases outside the gene matches. The CDR3 is 15 amino acids. Germline CDR1 SGHVS, CDR2 FQNEAQ. CDR3 loop: CASSLGAGDYNEQFF. The CDR3 nucleotides read TGTGCCAGCAGCTTAGGCGCGGGGGACTACAATGAGCAGTTCTTC.

The V and J genes are TRBV5-5 and TRBJ2-5, with TRBD2 as a possible D gene (5 bases). This CDR3 comprises 13 residues. Trimming stripped 6 bases from V and 4 bases from J, with 13 bases between. Germline values: CDR1 SGHKS, CDR2 YYEKEE (reference sequence). The CDR3 region has the DNA TGTGCCAGCAATCCCCGGGGAGCAGAGACCCAGTACTTC. Protein product: CASNPRGAETQYF.

This clonotype appeared many times. The V and J genes are TRBV12-3 or TRBV12-4 and TRBJ1-1; D call uncertain. The CDR3 loop spans 13 amino acids. V was clipped by 2 bases and J by 5 bases, with 9 bases between them. CDR3 in DNA: TGTGCCAGCAGTTTATTCGCGGGAACTGAAGCTTTCTTT. Amino acids: CASSLFAGTEAFF.

This clonotype occurred many times. The rearrangement links TRBV5-1 to TRBJ1-1; TRBD1 is a possible D gene (5 bases). This CDR3 comprises 14 residues. Trimming took 4 bases from V and 1 from J, leaving 11 bases between them. In germline, CDR1 is SGHRS, CDR2 YFSETQ. This chain's CDR3 is CASSTQDKNTEAFF. The CDR3 bases are TGCGCCAGCAGCACCCAGGACAAGAACACTGAAGCTTTCTTT. Full variable domain (outside the CDR3, taken from reference TRBV5-1 and TRBJ1-1): KAGVTQTPRYLIKTRGQQVTLSCSPISGHRSVSWYQQTPGQGLQFLFEYFSETQRNKGNFPGRFSGRQFSNSRSEMNVSTLELGDSALYLCASSTQDKNTEAFFGQGTRLTVV.

The genes are TRBV10-3 and TRBJ2-1, with D perhaps matching TRBD2 (6 bases). The germline V and J ends were trimmed by 0 bases and 10 bases, with 7 bases remaining between them. The length of the CDR3 is 12 residues. Per germline, CDR1 ENHRY and CDR2 SYGVKD. CDR3 residues: CAISESGGEQFF. The CDR3 coding sequence is TGTGCCATCAGTGAGTCGGGGGGAGAGCAGTTCTTC.

Of note for this clonotype: A much larger clone sits a single nucleotide away, making a read error possible. V gene TRBV7-2 combines with J gene TRBJ1-3; D ambiguous. The CDR3 is 14 amino acids. The germline V gene has CDR1 SGHTA and CDR2 FQGNSA. In DNA, the CDR3 is TGTGCCAGCAGCTTAGGGGCAGCTGGAAACATCATATATTTT. Translation: CASSLGAAGNIIYF.

The rearrangement uses TRBV20-1 and TRBJ1-5; unclear D gene. Germline CDR1 reads DFQATT; CDR2 reads SNEGSKA (reference sequence). There are 13 residues in the CDR3. V lost 0 bases, J lost 0 bases, and 3 bases lay in between. CDR3 loop: CSAREVSNQPQHF. CDR3 sequence (DNA): TGCAGTGCTAGAGAAGTTAGCAATCAGCCCCAGCATTTT.

This clonotype was detected only a few times. The CDR3 nucleotides read TGCGCCAGCAGCCCGGGACAGATCACAGATACGCAGTATTTT. Encoded protein: CASSPGQITDTQYF. The genes are TRBV5-1 and TRBJ2-3; 7 bases are shared with TRBD1. The length of the CDR3 is 14 residues. CDR1 and CDR2 from the germline V gene are SGHRS and YFSETQ. Trimming cost V 4 bases and J 2 bases; bases outside gene matches: 4.

This clonotype appeared many times. V gene TRBV29-1 combines with J gene TRBJ2-5; D is possibly TRBD1 (6 bases). The CDR3 runs to 12 residues. Trimming removed 3 bases at V and 5 bases at J, with 10 bases between. Germline assignment: CDR1 SQVTM and CDR2 ANQGSEA. CDR3 residues: CSVDWGRETQYF. The CDR3, as DNA: TGCAGCGTTGATTGGGGGCGGGAGACCCAGTACTTC.